These T cell receptor beta chains were read from a single sample in a study of T cell responses to AZD1222 COVID-19 vaccine. TCRdb's table, derived via immunoSEQ multiplex PCR, lists solely in-frame clones and lacks some. Among around 140,000 clones listed, roughly nine tenths were seen once. The source was peripheral blood, collected on day 0 of AZD1222 vaccination. These receptors were taken from an adult in good health. The CDR3 runs from the conserved cysteine through the conserved F or W. D genes are given only for firm matches. Rows give clone size only sometimes, using once, few, many, or a class for an expanded clone.

d_call: -; j_call: TRBJ2-5; clone_size: -; v_call: TRBV15; cdr3_nt: TGTGCCACCAGCAGCGTCGGGGAGACCCAGTACTTC; cdr3_aa: CATSSVGETQYF
d_call: -; j_call: TRBJ1-4; clone_size: -; v_call: TRBV19; cdr3_nt: TGTGCCAGTAGAGGACGAAATGAAAAACTGTTTTTT; cdr3_aa: CASRGRNEKLFF
d_call: TRBD1; j_call: TRBJ1-2; clone_size: -; v_call: TRBV19; cdr3_nt: TGTGCCAGTAGGCTACAGGGGGCGCAGCACTATGGCTACACCTTC; cdr3_aa: CASRLQGAQHYGYTF
d_call: -; j_call: TRBJ1-1; clone_size: -; v_call: TRBV4-3; cdr3_nt: TGCGCCAGCAGCCAAGATTCCGGCTCCGCGAACACTGAAGCTTTCTTT; cdr3_aa: CASSQDSGSANTEAFF
d_call: TRBD1; j_call: TRBJ1-1; clone_size: -; v_call: TRBV23-1; cdr3_nt: TGCGCCAGCAGTCATCACACAGGGGAGAGGCTAATGAACACTGAAGCTTTCTTT; cdr3_aa: CASSHHTGERLMNTEAFF
d_call: -; j_call: TRBJ1-4; clone_size: -; v_call: TRBV7-2; cdr3_nt: TGTGCCAGCAGCTTTGGGGTCCTCACTAATGAAAAACTGTTTTTT; cdr3_aa: CASSFGVLTNEKLFF
d_call: -; j_call: TRBJ2-5; clone_size: -; v_call: TRBV19; cdr3_nt: TGTGCCAGTAGTATTTCCCGCCGACAGATAGAGACCCAGTACTTC; cdr3_aa: CASSISRRQIETQYF
d_call: -; j_call: TRBJ2-7; clone_size: -; v_call: TRBV3-1/TRBV3-2; cdr3_nt: TGTGCCAGCAGCCAAGTGGGTAGCGGTGATTACGAGCAGTACTTC; cdr3_aa: CASSQVGSGDYEQYF
d_call: -; j_call: TRBJ2-1; clone_size: -; v_call: TRBV6-5; cdr3_nt: TGTGCCAGCAGTTACGCAGCGGGCCACTACAATGAGCAGTTCTTC; cdr3_aa: CASSYAAGHYNEQFF
d_call: -; j_call: TRBJ1-5; clone_size: -; v_call: TRBV19; cdr3_nt: TGTGCCAGTAGTTTCGCCCGGCAGGGGAACAATCAGCCCCAGCATTTT; cdr3_aa: CASSFARQGNNQPQHF
d_call: TRBD2; j_call: TRBJ2-1; clone_size: -; v_call: TRBV7-2; cdr3_nt: TGTGCCAGCAGCTTAGGTTCACTAGCGGGCTTGGTGGAGCAGTTCTTC; cdr3_aa: CASSLGSLAGLVEQFF
d_call: TRBD1; j_call: TRBJ1-1; clone_size: -; v_call: TRBV19; cdr3_nt: TGTGCCAGTAGTACCCCACGGACAGGGAACACTGAAGCTTTCTTT; cdr3_aa: CASSTPRTGNTEAFF
d_call: -; j_call: TRBJ2-7; clone_size: -; v_call: TRBV30; cdr3_nt: TGTGCCTGGAGTGTAGGACCCGGGAGTCACTACGAGCAGTACTTC; cdr3_aa: CAWSVGPGSHYEQYF
d_call: -; j_call: TRBJ2-5; clone_size: -; v_call: TRBV7-2; cdr3_nt: TGTGCCAGCAGCTTAAGCCCCCAAGAGACCCAGTACTTC; cdr3_aa: CASSLSPQETQYF
d_call: -; j_call: TRBJ1-1; clone_size: -; v_call: TRBV7-2; cdr3_nt: TGTGCCAGCACTATTTCCATGAACACTGAAGCTTTCTTT; cdr3_aa: CASTISMNTEAFF
d_call: -; j_call: TRBJ2-7; clone_size: few; v_call: TRBV6-5; cdr3_nt: TGTGCCAGCAGTCGGGTCGGGGGCGACTACGAGCAGTACTTC; cdr3_aa: CASSRVGGDYEQYF
d_call: -; j_call: TRBJ1-1; clone_size: -; v_call: TRBV25-1; cdr3_nt: TGTGCCAGCAGTGAACCGCGGGGGTCGGGCGGCACTGAAGCTTTCTTT; cdr3_aa: CASSEPRGSGGTEAFF
d_call: -; j_call: TRBJ1-6; clone_size: -; v_call: TRBV28; cdr3_nt: TGTGCCAGCTCCCCCGGATGGAACTCCTATAATTCACCCCTCCACTTT; cdr3_aa: CASSPGWNSYNSPLHF
d_call: TRBD1; j_call: TRBJ1-4; clone_size: -; v_call: TRBV7-6; cdr3_nt: TGTGCCAGCAGCCCGGGACAGTATAAGAATGAAAAACTGTTTTTT; cdr3_aa: CASSPGQYKNEKLFF
d_call: -; j_call: TRBJ1-1; clone_size: few; v_call: TRBV6-5; cdr3_nt: TGTGCCAGCAGTTACGACAGCGGCACTGAAGCTTTCTTT; cdr3_aa: CASSYDSGTEAFF
d_call: -; j_call: TRBJ1-1; clone_size: once; v_call: TRBV5-1; cdr3_nt: TGCGCCAGCAGCCCGAGGTCGGTCCCGACGGGCACTGAAGCTTTCTTT; cdr3_aa: CASSPRSVPTGTEAFF
d_call: TRBD1; j_call: TRBJ1-2; clone_size: -; v_call: TRBV28; cdr3_nt: TGTGCCAGCAGTGACAGGGATAACTATGGCTACACCTTC; cdr3_aa: CASSDRDNYGYTF
d_call: -; j_call: TRBJ2-1; clone_size: -; v_call: TRBV11-3; cdr3_nt: TGTGCCAGCAGCTTAGATGGGGATGAGCAGTTCTTC; cdr3_aa: CASSLDGDEQFF
d_call: -; j_call: TRBJ2-7; clone_size: -; v_call: TRBV21-1; cdr3_nt: TGTGCCAGCAGCAAACGGGACATTAACTACGAGCAGTACTTC; cdr3_aa: CASSKRDINYEQYF
d_call: -; j_call: TRBJ1-2; clone_size: -; v_call: TRBV25-1; cdr3_nt: TGTGCCAGCAGTCCACGTGGGGGGCGCGACTATGGCTACACCTTC; cdr3_aa: CASSPRGGRDYGYTF
d_call: -; j_call: TRBJ1-1; clone_size: -; v_call: TRBV14; cdr3_nt: TGTGCCAGCAGCGGGCAAAGGGGGACTGAAGCTTTCTTT; cdr3_aa: CASSGQRGTEAFF
d_call: -; j_call: TRBJ1-1; clone_size: -; v_call: TRBV3-1/TRBV3-2; cdr3_nt: TGTGCCAGCAGCCAAGACGAGGCCGAAGCTTTCTTT; cdr3_aa: CASSQDEAEAFF
d_call: TRBD1; j_call: TRBJ1-4; clone_size: -; v_call: TRBV7-6; cdr3_nt: TGTGCCAGCAGCTTAGAGATTCAGGGGGCCTCTGATGAAAAACTGTTTTTT; cdr3_aa: CASSLEIQGASDEKLFF
d_call: -; j_call: TRBJ2-1; clone_size: -; v_call: TRBV24-1; cdr3_nt: TGTGCCACCATGCGGCGCGGGGACAATGAGCAGTTCTTC; cdr3_aa: CATMRRGDNEQFF
d_call: -; j_call: TRBJ2-2; clone_size: once; v_call: TRBV18; cdr3_nt: TGTGCCAGCTCACCAAGGCAGGGTACCGGGGAGCTGTTTTTT; cdr3_aa: CASSPRQGTGELFF
d_call: -; j_call: TRBJ2-5; clone_size: -; v_call: TRBV6-1; cdr3_nt: TGTGCCAGCAGTGGCCCCCCAGACAGGCAACAAGAGACCCAGTACTTC; cdr3_aa: CASSGPPDRQQETQYF
d_call: TRBD1; j_call: TRBJ1-4; clone_size: -; v_call: TRBV28; cdr3_nt: TGTGCCAGCAGTCGACCCGGGACAGGGTATGAAAAACTGTTTTTT; cdr3_aa: CASSRPGTGYEKLFF
d_call: TRBD1; j_call: TRBJ1-2; clone_size: -; v_call: TRBV2; cdr3_nt: TGTGCCAGCAGCGACTGGACAGGGCCAATCTATGGCTACACCTTC; cdr3_aa: CASSDWTGPIYGYTF
d_call: -; j_call: TRBJ2-7; clone_size: -; v_call: TRBV9; cdr3_nt: TGTGCCAGCAGCGCTGCCGGGGCTCTAGGAGTCGAGCAGTACTTC; cdr3_aa: CASSAAGALGVEQYF
d_call: -; j_call: TRBJ2-7; clone_size: -; v_call: TRBV24-1; cdr3_nt: TGTGCCACCAGTGATGCCCGAGGAGGGCCCTACGAGCAGTACTTC; cdr3_aa: CATSDARGGPYEQYF
d_call: -; j_call: TRBJ1-5; clone_size: -; v_call: TRBV24-1; cdr3_nt: TGTGCCACCGGGGGTGGGGGAGGTGATCAGCCCCAGCATTTT; cdr3_aa: CATGGGGGDQPQHF